This T cell receptor beta chain was sequenced for a study of pediatric ulcerative colitis. V shed 3 bases and J shed 4 bases, with 13 bases lying between them. The CDR3 length is 14 residues. Germline CDR1 reads LNHDA; CDR2 reads SQIVND (reference sequence). The method was immunoSEQ multiplex PCR; TCRdb's version includes in-frame clones alone and lacks a portion of them. This sample yields fewer than 6,500 clones, of which 85% to 90% are seen a single time; about 1.8% belongs to the top ten. This clonotype originated in a girl aged 10 to 17 who was a control in a study of pediatric ulcerative colitis. The rearrangement joins TRBV19 to TRBJ2-7; D perhaps matches TRBD1 (6 bases). Specimen: blood. CDR3: CASSIPGDKYEQYF. Written as DNA, the CDR3 is TGTGCCAGTAGTATCCCAGGGGATAAGTACGAGCAGTACTTC.